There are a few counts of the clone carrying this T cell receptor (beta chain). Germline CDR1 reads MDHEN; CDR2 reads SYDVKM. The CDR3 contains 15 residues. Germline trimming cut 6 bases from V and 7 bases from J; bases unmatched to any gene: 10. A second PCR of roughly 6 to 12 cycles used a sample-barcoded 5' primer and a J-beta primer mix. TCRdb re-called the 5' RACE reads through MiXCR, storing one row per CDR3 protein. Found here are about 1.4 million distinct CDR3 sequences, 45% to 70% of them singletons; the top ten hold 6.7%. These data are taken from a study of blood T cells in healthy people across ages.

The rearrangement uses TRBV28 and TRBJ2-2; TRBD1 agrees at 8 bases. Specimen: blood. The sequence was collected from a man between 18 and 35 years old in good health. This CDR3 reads CASRRTGLVGGELFF. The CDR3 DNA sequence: TGTGCCAGCAGGCGGACAGGGCTCGTCGGCGGGGAGCTGTTTTTT.